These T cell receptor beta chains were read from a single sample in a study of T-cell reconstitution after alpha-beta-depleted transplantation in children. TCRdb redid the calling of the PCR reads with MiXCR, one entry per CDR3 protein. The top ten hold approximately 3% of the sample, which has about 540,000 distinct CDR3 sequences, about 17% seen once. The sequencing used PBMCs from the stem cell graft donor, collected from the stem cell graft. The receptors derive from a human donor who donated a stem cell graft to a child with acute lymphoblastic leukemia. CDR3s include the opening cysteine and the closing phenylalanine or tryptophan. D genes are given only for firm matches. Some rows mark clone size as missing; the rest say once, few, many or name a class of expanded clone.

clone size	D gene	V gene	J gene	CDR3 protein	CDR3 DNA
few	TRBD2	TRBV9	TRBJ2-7	CASSVAGLAGSYEQYF	TGTGCCAGCAGCGTGGCTGGACTAGCGGGCTCCTACGAGCAGTACTTC
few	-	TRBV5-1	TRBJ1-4	CASSLTTGRVYEKLFF	TGCGCCAGCAGCCTTACGACGGGTCGTGTGTACGAAAAACTGTTTTTT
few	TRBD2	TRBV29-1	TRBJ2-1	CSVEDALAGLLSSYNEQFF	TGCAGCGTTGAAGATGCTCTAGCGGGGCTCCTTAGCTCCTACAATGAGCAGTTCTTC
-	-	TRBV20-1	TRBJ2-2	CSARSAALSTGELFF	TGCAGTGCTAGATCCGCAGCTCTCTCCACCGGGGAGCTGTTTTTT
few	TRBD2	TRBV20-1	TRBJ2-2	CSARHSGRALTGELFF	TGCAGTGCTAGGCATAGCGGGAGGGCCCTCACCGGGGAGCTGTTTTTT
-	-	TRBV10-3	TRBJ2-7	CAISDVIYEQYF	TGTGCCATCAGTGACGTGATCTACGAGCAGTACTTC
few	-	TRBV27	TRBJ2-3	CASSKSTGVSTDTQYF	TGTGCCAGCAGTAAATCCACGGGAGTTAGCACAGATACGCAGTATTTT
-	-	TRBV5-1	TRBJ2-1	CASSSGMGGLPNEQFF	TGCGCCAGCAGTTCGGGGATGGGGGGTTTGCCCAATGAGCAGTTCTTC
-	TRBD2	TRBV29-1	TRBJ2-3	CSVTIGTSGRNWDTQYF	TGCAGCGTCACAATCGGTACTAGCGGGAGGAATTGGGATACGCAGTATTTT
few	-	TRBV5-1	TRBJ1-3	CASSYGHRGGNTIYF	TGCGCCAGCAGCTATGGACACCGCGGGGGAAACACCATATATTTT
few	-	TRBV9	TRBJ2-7	CASSAEFPYEQYF	TGTGCCAGCAGCGCCGAGTTCCCCTACGAGCAGTACTTC
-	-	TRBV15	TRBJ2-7	CATSRAHSYEQYF	TGTGCCACCAGCAGAGCGCATTCCTACGAGCAGTACTTC
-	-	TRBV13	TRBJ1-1	CASSLAAGRGLGTEAFF	TGTGCCAGCAGCTTAGCTGCAGGGAGAGGCCTAGGCACTGAAGCTTTCTTT
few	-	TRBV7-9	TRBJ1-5	CASGDYPDQPQHF	TGTGCCAGCGGGGACTACCCCGATCAGCCCCAGCATTTT
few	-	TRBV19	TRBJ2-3	CASCPGGSREQYF	TGTGCCAGCTGCCCTGGGGGCTCGCGGGAGCAGTATTTT
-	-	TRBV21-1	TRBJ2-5	CASRPGGTQETQYF	TGTGCCAGCAGACCGGGAGGGACCCAAGAGACCCAGTACTTC
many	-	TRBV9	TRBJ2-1	CASSVAASEQFF	TGTGCCAGCAGCGTAGCGGCGAGTGAGCAGTTCTTC
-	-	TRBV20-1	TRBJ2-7	CSAAVGGIYEQYF	TGCAGTGCTGCCGTGGGGGGCATCTACGAGCAGTACTTC
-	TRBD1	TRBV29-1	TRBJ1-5	CSVRTGNQPQHF	TGCAGCGTCCGGACAGGGAATCAGCCCCAGCATTTT
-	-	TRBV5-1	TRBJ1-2	CASSLVGVEAGTDGDTF	TGCGCCAGCAGCTTGGTAGGGGTTGAGGCAGGGACGGATGGCGACACCTTC
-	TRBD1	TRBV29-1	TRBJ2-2	CSVTGTGRYTGELFF	TGCAGCGTCACCGGGACAGGGAGGTACACCGGGGAGCTGTTTTTT
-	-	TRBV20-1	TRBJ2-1	CSAKFRDGSSYNEQFF	TGCAGTGCTAAATTCCGGGACGGGAGCTCCTACAATGAGCAGTTCTTC
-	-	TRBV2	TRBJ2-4	CASRARNQNSQYF	TGTGCCAGCAGAGCGAGAAACCAAAACAGTCAGTACTTC
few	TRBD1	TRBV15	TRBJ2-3	CATDREDRVGDTQYF	TGTGCCACCGATCGTGAAGACAGGGTTGGGGATACGCAGTATTTT
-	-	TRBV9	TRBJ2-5	CASSPTLNQETQYF	TGTGCCAGCAGCCCCACCCTTAATCAAGAGACCCAGTACTTC
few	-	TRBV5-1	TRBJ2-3	CASSWQGLETDTQYF	TGCGCCAGCAGCTGGCAGGGGCTGGAAACAGATACGCAGTATTTT
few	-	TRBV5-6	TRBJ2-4	CASSFVGAKNIQYF	TGTGCCAGCAGCTTTGTTGGAGCCAAAAACATTCAGTACTTC
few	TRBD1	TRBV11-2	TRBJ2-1	CASSLGTGGTGDNEQFF	TGTGCCAGCAGCCTAGGGACAGGGGGGACTGGAGACAATGAGCAGTTCTTC
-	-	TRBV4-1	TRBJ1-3	CASSQLIVGNTIYF	TGCGCCAGCAGCCAACTGATCGTAGGAAACACCATATATTTT
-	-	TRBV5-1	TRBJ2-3	CASSLAQTSTDTQYF	TGCGCCAGCAGCTTGGCGCAGACCTCCACAGATACGCAGTATTTT
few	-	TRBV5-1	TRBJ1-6	CASSGEGLSGSPLHF	TGCGCCAGCAGCGGAGAGGGCCTCTCAGGTTCACCCCTCCACTTT
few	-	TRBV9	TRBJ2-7	CASSVGLGSTYEQYF	TGTGCCAGCAGCGTCGGCCTTGGGTCCACCTACGAGCAGTACTTC
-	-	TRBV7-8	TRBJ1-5	CASSFTGQLNQPQHF	TGTGCCAGCAGCTTTACGGGACAACTCAATCAGCCCCAGCATTTT
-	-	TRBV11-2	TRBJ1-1	CASSLVLRGNTEAFF	TGTGCCAGCAGCTTAGTATTGAGGGGGAACACTGAAGCTTTCTTT
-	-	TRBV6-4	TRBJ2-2	CASSDEGSTGELFF	TGTGCCAGCAGTGACGAAGGGAGCACCGGGGAGCTGTTTTTT
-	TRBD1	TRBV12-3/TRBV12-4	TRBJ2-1	CASNADRGYNEQFF	TGTGCCAGCAATGCGGACAGGGGCTACAATGAGCAGTTCTTC
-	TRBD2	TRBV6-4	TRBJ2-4	CVKLAGERNIQYF	TGTGTCAAGCTAGCGGGAGAACGAAACATTCAGTACTTC
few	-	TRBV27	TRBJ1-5	CASSSPGRRDQPQHF	TGTGCCAGCAGTTCCCCGGGACGACGCGATCAGCCCCAGCATTTT
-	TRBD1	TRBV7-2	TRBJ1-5	CASSFGDRDNQPQHF	TGTGCCAGCAGCTTTGGGGACAGGGATAATCAGCCCCAGCATTTT
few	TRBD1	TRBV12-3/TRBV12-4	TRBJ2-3	CASEEQGAMSGTQYF	TGTGCCAGCGAGGAACAGGGGGCCATGTCCGGTACGCAGTATTTT
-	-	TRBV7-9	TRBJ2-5	CASSLAQGYAETQYF	TGTGCCAGCAGCTTAGCGCAGGGGTACGCAGAGACCCAGTACTTC
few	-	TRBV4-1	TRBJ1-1	CASSPRGTGNTEAFF	TGCGCCAGCAGCCCTCGTGGGACCGGGAACACTGAAGCTTTCTTT
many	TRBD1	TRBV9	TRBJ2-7	CASSVGGQSYEQYF	TGTGCCAGCAGCGTAGGGGGACAGTCCTACGAGCAGTACTTC
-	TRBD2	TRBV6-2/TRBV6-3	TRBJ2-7	CASSPTLTSGSNEQYF	TGTGCCAGCAGTCCCACCCTTACTAGCGGGAGCAACGAGCAGTACTTC
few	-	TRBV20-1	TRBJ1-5	CSAEGRVRHSNQPQHF	TGCAGTGCCGAAGGCAGGGTACGCCATAGCAATCAGCCCCAGCATTTT
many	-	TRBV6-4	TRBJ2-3	CASSDSGGTDTQYF	TGTGCCAGCAGTGACTCGGGTGGCACAGATACGCAGTATTTT
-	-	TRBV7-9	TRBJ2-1	CASSWTVGGSNEQFF	TGTGCCAGCAGCTGGACAGTTGGTGGCTCCAATGAGCAGTTCTTC
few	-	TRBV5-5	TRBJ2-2	CASSLRDSYTGELFF	TGTGCCAGCAGCTTACGGGACTCCTACACCGGGGAGCTGTTTTTT
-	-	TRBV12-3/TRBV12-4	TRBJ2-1	CASSLGTPKNEQFF	TGTGCCAGCAGTTTAGGGACTCCGAAAAATGAGCAGTTCTTC
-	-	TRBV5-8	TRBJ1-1	CASSPPGRENTEAFF	TGTGCCAGCAGCCCTCCGGGACGGGAGAACACTGAAGCTTTCTTT